This T cell receptor beta chain originates from a study of T cells in narcolepsy. Study overall: Enrolled donors included narcolepsy type 1 or type 2 patients and healthy controls.

About this clone itself: What it binds is unknown.

Overall study findings and caveats: Same-patient CSF and blood CD4+ T cell clonotypes included HCRT-specific and TRIB2-specific autoreactive ones. Autoreactive clonotypes reportedly recurred in blood of same and different patients, not controls. Autoreactive clone sequences were missing from some blood memory CD4+ repertoires.

Sequencing used immunoSEQ multiplex PCR; TCRdb keeps in-frame clones, though not all of them. The sample lists 25,000 or so clones, 78% occurring once. The sequenced sample consisted of CD45RA- memory CD4+ T cells from PBMCs. The sequence was collected from a human donor with narcolepsy.

CDR3 loop: CAWSVRGFSTF. Written as DNA, the CDR3 is TGTGCCTGGAGTGTACGGGGTTTTAGCACCTTC. This chain joins TRBV30 and TRBJ1-2; D unclear. This CDR3 spans 11 amino acids. V gave up 0 bases and J gave up 13 bases, with 12 bases separating them. From germline, CDR1 is GTSNPN and CDR2 SVGIG (reference sequence).